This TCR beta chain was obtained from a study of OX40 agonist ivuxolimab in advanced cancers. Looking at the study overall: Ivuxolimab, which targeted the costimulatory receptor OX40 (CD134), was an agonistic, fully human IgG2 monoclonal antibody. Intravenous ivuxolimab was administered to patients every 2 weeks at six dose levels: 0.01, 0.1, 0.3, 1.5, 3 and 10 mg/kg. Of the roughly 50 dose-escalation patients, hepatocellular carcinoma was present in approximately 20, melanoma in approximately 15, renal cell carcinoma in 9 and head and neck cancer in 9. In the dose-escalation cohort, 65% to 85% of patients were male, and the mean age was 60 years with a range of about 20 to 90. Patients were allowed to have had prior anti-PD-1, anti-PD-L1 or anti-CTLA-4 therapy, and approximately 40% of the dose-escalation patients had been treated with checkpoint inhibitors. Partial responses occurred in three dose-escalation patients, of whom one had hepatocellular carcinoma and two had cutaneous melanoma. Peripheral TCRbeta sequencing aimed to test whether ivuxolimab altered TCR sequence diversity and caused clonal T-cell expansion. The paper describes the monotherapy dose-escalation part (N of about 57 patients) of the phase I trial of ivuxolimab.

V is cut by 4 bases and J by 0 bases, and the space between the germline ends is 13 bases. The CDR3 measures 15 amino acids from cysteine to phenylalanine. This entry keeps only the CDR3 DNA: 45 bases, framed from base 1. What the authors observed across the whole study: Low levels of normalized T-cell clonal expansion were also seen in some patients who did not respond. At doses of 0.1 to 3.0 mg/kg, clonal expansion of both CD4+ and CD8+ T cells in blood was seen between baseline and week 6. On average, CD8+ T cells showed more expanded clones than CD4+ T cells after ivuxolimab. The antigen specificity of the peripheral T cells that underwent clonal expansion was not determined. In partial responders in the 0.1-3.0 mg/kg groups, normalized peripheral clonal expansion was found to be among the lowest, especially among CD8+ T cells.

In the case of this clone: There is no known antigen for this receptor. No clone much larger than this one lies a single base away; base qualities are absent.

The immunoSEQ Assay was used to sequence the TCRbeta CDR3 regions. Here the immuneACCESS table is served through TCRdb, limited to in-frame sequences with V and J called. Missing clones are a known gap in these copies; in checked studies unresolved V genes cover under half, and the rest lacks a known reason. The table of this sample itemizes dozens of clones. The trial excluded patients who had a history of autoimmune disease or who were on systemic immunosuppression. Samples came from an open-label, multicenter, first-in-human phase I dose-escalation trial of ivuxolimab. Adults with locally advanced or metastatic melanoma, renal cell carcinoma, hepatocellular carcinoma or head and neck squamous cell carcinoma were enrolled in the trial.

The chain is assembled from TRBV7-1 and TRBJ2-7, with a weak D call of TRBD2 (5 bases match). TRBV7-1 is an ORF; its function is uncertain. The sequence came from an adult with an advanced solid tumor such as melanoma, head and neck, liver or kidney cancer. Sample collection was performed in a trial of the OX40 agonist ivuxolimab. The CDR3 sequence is CASSLFRDGSYEQYF. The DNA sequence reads TGTGCCAGCAGCTTATTTCGGGATGGCTCCTACGAGCAGTACTTC.